One T cell receptor beta chain is described in this entry. Its antigen is unknown. Each sample provided at least 6 micrograms of extracted total RNA. The CDR3 covers 11 residues. Germline CDR1 and CDR2: SGHRS and YFSETQ. V gave up 5 bases and J gave up 8 bases, with 8 bases separating them. The data were taken from a study of blood T cells in healthy people across ages. With a J-beta primer mix and a sample-barcoded 5' primer, a second PCR ran about 7 to 12 cycles. CDR3-containing paired-end reads numbering at least 3 million came from each sample. TCRdb recomputed calls from the 5' RACE reads with MiXCR, one row per CDR3 protein. This table holds about 670,000 distinct CDR3 sequences, 40% to 65% found once. Study outcomes and limitations: Older individuals had lower TCR beta diversity per million T cells (the decline was roughly linear). In long-lived donors, naive CD4+ cell counts and diversity exceeded those of aged donors.

The receptor's source is a woman of 80 years or more in good health. This chain connects TRBV5-1 to TRBJ2-1; unclear D gene. Material for sequencing was blood. The CDR3 nucleotides read TGCGCCAGCAGGGAAAGCTATGAGCAGTTCTTC. Translated: CASRESYEQFF.